Listed here are 22 T cell receptor beta chains from one sample, sequenced in a study of T-cell memory formation after mild COVID-19. TCRdb reanalysed the 5' RACE reads using MiXCR and keeps one entry per CDR3 protein. The table lists 300,000 to 400,000 distinct CDR3 sequences, 25% to 30% of them singletons. The sequencing sample was made of PBMCs or a T cell subset sorted from them (not recorded which). All receptors come from an adult woman who had mild COVID-19 (a few samples of this study predate the infection). Cell type and time point are not known.

This clonotype was picked up a small number of times. The rearrangement links TRBV11-2 to TRBJ1-1, with D uncertain. The CDR3 contains 12 residues. V lost 3 bases and J lost 7, with 9 bases in between. Germline assignment: CDR1 SGHAT and CDR2 FQNNGV. CDR3 sequence (DNA): TGTGCCAGCAGCTTGAGTACATTTGAAGCTTTCTTT. Its translation is CASSLSTFEAFF.

The rearrangement uses TRBV5-1 and TRBJ2-2; no definite D call. Trimming stripped 0 bases from V and 4 bases from J, with 10 bases between. Germline CDR1 is SGHRS and CDR2 is YFSETQ. This CDR3 contains 15 residues. The CDR3 region is CASSLAARGTGELFF. The CDR3 DNA follows: TGCGCCAGCAGCTTGGCAGCGCGAGGCACCGGGGAGCTGTTTTTT.

A few counts support this clonotype. The CDR3 loop reads CASSYSIGGFEKLFF. The CDR3 nucleotides are TGTGCCAGCAGTTACTCGATTGGAGGTTTTGAAAAACTGTTTTTT. This chain connects TRBV6-6 to TRBJ1-4; D ambiguous. There are 15 residues in the CDR3. Trimming took off 0 bases at V and 7 bases at J, with 12 bases between the two ends. From germline, CDR1 is MNHNY and CDR2 SVGAGI (reference sequence).

J is TRBJ2-1 and V is TRBV7-6, with 9 bases fitting TRBD1. V trimming: 4 bases; J trimming: 0 bases; junction bases outside the gene matches: 4. CDR1 and CDR2 (germline): SGHVS, FNYEAQ. The CDR3 has 16 residues. The CDR3 is CASSSGQGSSYNEQFF. Here the CDR3 DNA reads TGTGCCAGCAGCTCCGGACAGGGGAGCTCCTACAATGAGCAGTTCTTC.

The V call is TRBV12-3 or TRBV12-4, the J call TRBJ2-2; 10 positions agree with TRBD1. The ends lost 6 bases at V and 3 bases at J; junction bases unmatched: 4. This CDR3 spans 15 amino acids. CDR3 amino acids: CASRRDRGDTGELFF. CDR3 coding DNA: TGTGCCAGCAGGCGGGACAGGGGTGACACCGGGGAGCTGTTTTTT.

The chain is built from TRBV7-3 and TRBJ2-1; TRBD2 might be the D (5 bases). The germline V gene has CDR1 SGHTA and CDR2 FQGTGA. The CDR3 is made up of 14 amino acids. The V gene lost 0 bases and the J gene lost 8 bases, with 11 bases spanning the gap. The CDR3 nucleotides read TGTGCCAGCAGCTTAACGAGGGATTCCGATGAGCAGTTCTTC. Amino acids: CASSLTRDSDEQFF. Supplemented by reference TRBV7-3 and TRBJ2-1, the full variable domain reads GAGVSQTPSNKVTEKGKYVELRCDPISGHTALYWYRQSLGQGPEFLIYFQGTGAADDSGLPNDRFFAVRPEGSVSTLKIQRTERGDSAVYLCASSLTRDSDEQFFGPGTRLTVL.

The chain employs TRBV7-8 and TRBJ2-5; no reliable D call. Germline V CDR1 and CDR2: SGHVS, FQNEAQ. V was pared by 5 bases and J by 5 bases, with 15 bases between. The length of the CDR3 is 14 residues. Here the CDR3 reads CASSQNRVIETQYF. CDR3 DNA: TGTGCCAGCAGCCAAAATAGGGTTATCGAGACCCAGTACTTC.

This clonotype turned up a few times. This rearrangement joins TRBV25-1 to TRBJ2-1, with 7 bases that match TRBD2. The V segment lost 0 bases and the J segment 9 bases; nucleotides outside the gene matches: 11. The CDR3 runs 16 residues. Per germline, CDR1 MGHDK and CDR2 SYGVNS. The CDR3 sequence: CASSEYKAGTRSEQFF. The CDR3 DNA is TGTGCCAGCAGTGAATATAAAGCGGGAACCAGAAGTGAGCAGTTCTTC. The full variable domain, rest sourced from reference TRBV25-1 and TRBJ2-1, is EADIYQTPRYLVIGTGKKITLECSQTMGHDKMYWYQQDPGMELHLIHYSYGVNSTEKGDLSSESTVSRIRTEHFPLTLESARPSHTSQYLCASSEYKAGTRSEQFFGPGTRLTVL.

This clonotype was detected only a few times. An end of the junction differs from the germline gene, which may be a read error. The chain uses TRBV7-3 and TRBJ2-1; 8 bases agree with TRBD2. The CDR3 totals 15 residues. CDR1 is SGHTA and CDR2 is FQGTGA in the germline V gene. CDR3 nucleotides: TGTGCCAGCAGCCTCCCCGGGACTAGGGGAAATGAGAAGTTCTTC. It is translated as CASSLPGTRGNEKFF.

The rearrangement joins TRBV15 to TRBJ1-1, with D unclear. The CDR3 is made up of 13 amino acids. Between the trimmed V and J ends, which lost 0 bases and 3 bases, there was a span of 5 bases. Germline-derived CDR1 and CDR2 are LNHNV and YYDKDF (reference sequence). The CDR3 nucleotides are TGTGCCACCAGCAGAGATCACGACACTGAAGCTTTCTTT. This sequence encodes CATSRDHDTEAFF.

This clonotype has just a few counts. The rearrangement links TRBV7-8 to TRBJ2-7; D possibly matches TRBD1 or TRBD2 (5 bases each). CDR3 length equals 14 residues. The germline gives CDR1 SGHVS, CDR2 FQNEAQ. Trimming stripped 5 bases from V and 3 bases from J, with 14 bases between. CDR3 sequence reads: CASSNGTLIYEQYF. DNA for the CDR3: TGTGCCAGCAGCAACGGGACCCTAATCTACGAGCAGTACTTC.

J is TRBJ1-5 and V is TRBV7-9; 8 bases agree with TRBD1. Germline V gene sequence: CDR1 SEHNR, CDR2 FQNEAQ (reference sequence). The CDR3 runs 16 residues. The junction had 7 bases not matched to a gene; V was cut back by 0 bases and J by 6 bases. The CDR3 DNA follows: TGTGCCAGCAGCTTAGCCGGGACAGGCCCCTCTCAGCCCCAGCATTTT. Translation gives CASSLAGTGPSQPQHF.

The rearrangement uses TRBV19 and TRBJ2-1, with D possibly being TRBD1 (5 bases). Germline V gene lookup returns CDR1 LNHDA and CDR2 SQIVND (reference sequence). Trimming removed 6 bases from V and 1 base from J, with 10 bases in between. The CDR3 totals 14 residues. CDR3 protein: CASSGHQSYNEQFF. In nucleotides, the CDR3 is TGTGCCAGTAGCGGACACCAGTCCTACAATGAGCAGTTCTTC.

The chain links TRBV6-6 to TRBJ2-2, with D unclear. The V and J ends lost 2 bases and 8 bases respectively, with 6 bases between them. Germline V gene lookup returns CDR1 MNHNY and CDR2 SVGAGI (reference sequence). The CDR3 sequence is 12 residues long. CDR3 in DNA: TGTGCCAGCAGTTACGGCTTAGGGGAGCTGTTTTTT. Its protein is CASSYGLGELFF.

The CDR3 DNA is TGTGCCAGCAGTGCGTGGACTAGTACGCCCTACGAGCAGTACTTC. Translated: CASSAWTSTPYEQYF. This chain links TRBV6-6 with TRBJ2-7; 7 nucleotides match TRBD2. Per the germline V gene, CDR1 is MNHNY and CDR2 is SVGAGI (reference sequence). The junction had 9 bases not matched to a gene; V was cut back by 5 bases and J by 2 bases. The CDR3 covers 15 residues.

This chain links TRBV7-9 with TRBJ2-5; tentative D call: TRBD1 (6 bases). The V and J ends lost 7 bases and 5 bases respectively, with 14 bases between them. This CDR3 region has 13 residues. Germline values: CDR1 SEHNR, CDR2 FQNEAQ (reference sequence). The CDR3 here is CASILQGSETQYF. The CDR3 DNA reads as TGTGCCAGCATCCTACAGGGATCCGAGACCCAGTACTTC.

This chain uses TRBV20-1 with TRBJ2-2; 13 nucleotides align to TRBD2. V lost 3 bases to trimming and J lost 0 bases; unmatched junction nucleotides: 7. Looked up from germline, CDR1 is DFQATT and CDR2 is SNEGSKA (reference sequence). The CDR3 runs to 18 residues. The CDR3 nucleotides are TGCAGTGCTAGGGTAACTAGCGGGGGGGCTTCGAACACCGGGGAGCTGTTTTTT. Amino acid sequence: CSARVTSGGASNTGELFF.

This clonotype appeared once. The chain couples TRBV20-1 to TRBJ1-2, with D maybe TRBD1 (6 bases). The CDR3 spans 13 residues. CDR1 is DFQATT and CDR2 is SNEGSKA in the germline V gene (reference sequence). Trimming removed 3 bases from V and 7 bases from J, with 15 bases in between. The chain's CDR3 is CSARGQGSSGYTF. CDR3 coding DNA: TGCAGTGCTAGGGGGCAGGGGAGCTCTGGCTACACCTTC.

The chain has TRBV7-2 and TRBJ1-2; 7 nucleotides line up with TRBD1. Per germline, CDR1 SGHTA and CDR2 FQGNSA. The CDR3 consists of 14 residues. V shed 4 bases, J shed 4 bases, and the junction held 6 bases outside the gene matches. Here the CDR3 DNA reads TGTGCCAGCAGCTCCGAAGGGGGCCCCTATGGCTACACCTTC. Amino acid sequence: CASSSEGGPYGYTF.

The chain joins TRBV5-6 to TRBJ2-2; a possible D gene is TRBD1 (6 bases). V was trimmed by 0 bases and J by 4 bases, leaving 10 bases between them. Germline values: CDR1 SGHDT, CDR2 YYEEEE. The CDR3 contains 15 residues. The CDR3 here is CASSLVQGPTGELFF. CDR3 in DNA: TGTGCCAGCAGCTTGGTACAGGGTCCCACCGGGGAGCTGTTTTTT.

This clonotype was recorded many times. The CDR3 DNA reads as TGTGCCAGCAGCCAAGAGACCCAGTACTTC. Protein product: CASSQETQYF. The rearrangement links TRBV3-1 to TRBJ2-5; D gene ambiguous. V lost 0 bases to trimming and J lost 7 bases, with 0 bases between them. This CDR3 region has 10 residues. Germline V lookup: CDR1 LGHDT, CDR2 YNNKEL (reference sequence).

The chain uses TRBV12-3 or TRBV12-4 and TRBJ2-1, with 9 bases identical to TRBD2. J gave up 0 bases and V 2 bases, and 2 bases lay outside the gene matches. This CDR3 contains 16 residues. CDR3 region: CASSLLAGSSYNEQFF. The CDR3 bases are TGTGCCAGCAGTTTACTAGCGGGGAGCTCCTACAATGAGCAGTTCTTC.